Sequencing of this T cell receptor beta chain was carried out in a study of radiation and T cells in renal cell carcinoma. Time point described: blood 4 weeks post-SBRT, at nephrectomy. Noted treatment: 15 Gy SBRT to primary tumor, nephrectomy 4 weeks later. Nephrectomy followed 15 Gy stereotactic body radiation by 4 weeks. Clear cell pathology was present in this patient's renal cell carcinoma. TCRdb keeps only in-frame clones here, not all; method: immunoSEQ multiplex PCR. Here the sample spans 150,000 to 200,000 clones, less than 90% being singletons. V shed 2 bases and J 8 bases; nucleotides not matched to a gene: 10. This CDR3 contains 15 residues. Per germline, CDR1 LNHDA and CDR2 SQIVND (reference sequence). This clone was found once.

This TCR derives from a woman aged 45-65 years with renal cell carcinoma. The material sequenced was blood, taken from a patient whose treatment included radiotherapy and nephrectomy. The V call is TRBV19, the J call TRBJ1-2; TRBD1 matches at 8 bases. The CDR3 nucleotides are TGTGCCAGTAGTATAATCCGGGACAGGAGTGGAGGCTACACCTTC. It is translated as CASSIIRDRSGGYTF. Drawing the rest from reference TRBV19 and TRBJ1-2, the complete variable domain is DGGITQSPKYLFRKEGQNVTLSCEQNLNHDAMYWYRQDPGQGLRLIYYSQIVNDFQKGDIAEGYSVSREKKESFPLTVTSAQKNPTAFYLCASSIIRDRSGGYTFGSGTRLTVV.